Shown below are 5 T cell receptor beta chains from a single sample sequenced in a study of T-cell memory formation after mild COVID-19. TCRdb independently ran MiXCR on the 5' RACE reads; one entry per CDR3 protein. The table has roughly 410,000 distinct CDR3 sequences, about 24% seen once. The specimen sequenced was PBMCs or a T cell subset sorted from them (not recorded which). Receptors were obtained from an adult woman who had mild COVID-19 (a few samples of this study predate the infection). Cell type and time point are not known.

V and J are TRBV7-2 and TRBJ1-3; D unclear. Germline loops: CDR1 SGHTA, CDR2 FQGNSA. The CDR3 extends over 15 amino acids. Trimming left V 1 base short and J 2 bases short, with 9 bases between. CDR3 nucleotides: TGTGCCAGCAGCTTAGGGGGATTCCCTGGAAACACCATATATTTT. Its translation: CASSLGGFPGNTIYF.

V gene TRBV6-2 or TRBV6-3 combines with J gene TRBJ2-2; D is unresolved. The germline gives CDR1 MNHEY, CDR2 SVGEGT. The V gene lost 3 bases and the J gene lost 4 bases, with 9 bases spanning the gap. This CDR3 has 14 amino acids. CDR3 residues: CASSYGSLTGELFF. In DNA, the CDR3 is TGTGCCAGCAGTTATGGCAGTCTCACCGGGGAGCTGTTTTTT.

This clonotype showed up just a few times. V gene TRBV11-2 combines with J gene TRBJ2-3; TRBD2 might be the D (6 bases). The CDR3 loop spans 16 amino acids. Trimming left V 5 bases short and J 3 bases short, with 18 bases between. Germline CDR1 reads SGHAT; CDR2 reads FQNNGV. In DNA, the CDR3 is TGTGCCAGCAGCCCTGATAGTAGCGGACCTACAGATACGCAGTATTTT. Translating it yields CASSPDSSGPTDTQYF. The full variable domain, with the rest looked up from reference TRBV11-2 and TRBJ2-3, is EAGVAQSPRYKIIEKRQSVAFWCNPISGHATLYWYQQILGQGPKLLIQFQNNGVVDDSQLPKDRFSAERLKGVDSTLKIQPAKLEDSAVYLCASSPDSSGPTDTQYFGPGTRLTVL.

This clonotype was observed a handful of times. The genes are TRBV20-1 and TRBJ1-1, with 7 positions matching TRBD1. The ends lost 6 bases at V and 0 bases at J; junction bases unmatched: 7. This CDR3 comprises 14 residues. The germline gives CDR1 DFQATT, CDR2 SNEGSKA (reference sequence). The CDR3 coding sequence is TGCAGTGCCCGGACCGGGACAGTGAACACTGAAGCTTTCTTT. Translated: CSARTGTVNTEAFF.

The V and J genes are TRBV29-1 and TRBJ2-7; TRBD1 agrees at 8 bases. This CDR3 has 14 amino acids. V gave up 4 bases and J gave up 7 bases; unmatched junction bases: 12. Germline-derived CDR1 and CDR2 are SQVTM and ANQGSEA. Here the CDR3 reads CSVGGNQGAGEQYF. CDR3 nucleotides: TGCAGCGTTGGGGGGAATCAGGGGGCAGGAGAGCAGTACTTC.